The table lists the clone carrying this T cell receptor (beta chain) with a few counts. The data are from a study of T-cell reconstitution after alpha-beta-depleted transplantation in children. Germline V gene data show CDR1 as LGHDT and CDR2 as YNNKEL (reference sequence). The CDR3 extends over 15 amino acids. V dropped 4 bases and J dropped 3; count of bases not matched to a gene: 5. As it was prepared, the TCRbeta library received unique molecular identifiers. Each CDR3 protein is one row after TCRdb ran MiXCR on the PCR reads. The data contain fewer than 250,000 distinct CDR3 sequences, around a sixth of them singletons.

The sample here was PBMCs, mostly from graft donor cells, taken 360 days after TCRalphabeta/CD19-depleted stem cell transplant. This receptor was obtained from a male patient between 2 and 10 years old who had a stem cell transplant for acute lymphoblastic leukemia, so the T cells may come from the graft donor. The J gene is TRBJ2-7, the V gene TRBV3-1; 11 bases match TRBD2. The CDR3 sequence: CASSRTSGGFYEQYF. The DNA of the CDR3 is TGTGCCAGCAGCCGCACTAGCGGGGGATTCTACGAGCAGTACTTC.